The entry below describes one T cell receptor (beta chain). The data were taken from a study of T-cell memory formation after mild COVID-19. The overall study: The TCR clusters were mostly specific to one donor.

Germline lookup yields CDR1 SGDLS and CDR2 YYNGEE. CDR3 size: 13 residues. The V end lost 3 bases, the J end lost 1 base, and 6 bases lay between the germline ends. TCR alpha and TCR beta cDNA libraries with sample barcodes and UMIs came from 5'RACE using constant-segment primers. MiXCR, applied by TCRdb to the 5' RACE reads, yields one record per CDR3 protein. The sample lists 300,000 to 400,000 distinct CDR3 sequences, 25% to 30% occurring once. This TCR came from an adult woman who had mild COVID-19 (a few samples of this study predate the infection). Cell type and time point are not known. The sequencing input was PBMCs or a T cell subset sorted from them (not recorded which). V usage is TRBV9 and J usage is TRBJ2-3; unclear D gene. CDR3 region: CASSADGTDTQYF. In DNA, the CDR3 is TGTGCCAGCAGCGCGGACGGCACAGATACGCAGTATTTT. The whole variable domain, remainder taken from reference TRBV9 and TRBJ2-3, is DSGVTQTPKHLITATGQRVTLRCSPRSGDLSVYWYQQSLDQGLQFLIQYYNGEERAKGNILERFSAQQFPDLHSELNLSSLELGDSALYFCASSADGTDTQYFGPGTRLTVL.